This T cell receptor (beta chain) emerged from a study of T cells in women clearing cervical HPV infection (dated by TCRdb to 2016 to 2019). Regarding the research as a whole: The cases were 20 to 30 women with histologically confirmed HPV16-related CIN3 or worse, and 2 of those women had invasive cancers. A median age of 34 years was observed in cases versus 38 to 45 in controls, and no significant differences in baseline characteristics were found. For cases, the median interval between lesion detection and blood sampling was around 160 days, with an interquartile range of roughly 85 to 210 days. Cases and controls were matched on age within five years and on year of sample collection. Because only a few women had HLA typing data, the possibility that HLA type acted as a confounder could not be ruled out. The controls were fewer than 30 women whose single incident HPV16 infection cleared within 12 months with no development of precancer or cancer. Case blood was taken at the visit when the lesion was first identified, whereas control blood was taken when infection was no longer detected. Quality controls consisted of five blinded duplicates per group, for a total of roughly 60 samples made up of around 50 participants and roughly ten replicates. An exploratory proof-of-principle case-control study, nested within the Guanacaste HPV Natural History Study in Costa Rica, was conducted to compare TCR repertoires across cervical HPV16 outcomes. In the parent cohort, some 10,000 women aged 18 or older were enrolled in Guanacaste, Costa Rica, during about 1993 to 1994 and then followed for under 9 years. The investigation overall reported the following: Lower TRBV6-7 relative abundance was observed in cases than in controls (approximately 0.1% versus 0.16%; Bonferroni P = 0.0008). TCR repertoire richness was significantly higher in CIN3+ cases than in controls across sequencing depths, while evenness did not differ. The cross-sectional design could not show whether the associations came before the infection or were a result of it, and neither effector/memory subsets nor HPV-specific T cells were isolated. By combining richness with V gene abundances, random forest classifiers separated cases from controls with an estimated AUC of 0.83. Because the number of T cells in each sample was unknown, differences in richness could reflect differing T-cell content rather than repertoire biology.

Every participant had a single incident cervical HPV16 infection, and women with prevalent HPV16 infections were excluded. Cervical HPV DNA was detected by MY09/MY11 PCR and genotyped by dot-blot hybridization. Roughly 14 mL of heparinized blood was centrifuged, after which the buffy coat was aliquoted, frozen at -30 degrees C, and then stored at -80 degrees C. QIAGEN kits were used to extract genomic DNA from buffy coat specimens. From the cysteine up to the phenylalanine, the CDR3 has a length of 15 residues. The CDR3 was read in part: 36 bases, with the frame set at base 1. From a lookup of the germline V gene, CDR1 and CDR2 are SGHVS and FQNEAQ. Ends trimmed: V by 5 bases, J by 7 bases; bases unmatched to a gene: 8. As to this clone: The antigen it recognizes is unknown. The read ends 3 residues early relative to the CDR3; the germline J gene fills the gap.

The immunoSEQ assay used multiplex PCR to amplify TCR beta CDR3 regions from an average of approximately 1,300 ng of genomic DNA per sample. Primer bias was corrected in the assay by using a complete synthetic TCR repertoire to establish an amplification baseline. The amplicons were sequenced on the Illumina platform. In the source study's methods: Sequences were error-corrected by clustering with frequency ratios and a modified nearest-neighbor algorithm and were then analyzed in the immunoSEQ Analyzer with IMGT gene definitions. At each rarefaction depth, TCR richness and evenness were averaged across 20 rarefaction repeats, and samples with fewer sequences than that depth were excluded. Wilcoxon rank sum tests with FDR correction were used to compare V, D and J gene relative abundances between the groups. In the blinded duplicates, the intraclass correlation was over 95% for TCR richness and averaged around 78% across 55 to 75 gene segments. TCRdb mirrors the immuneACCESS table, restricted to in-frame sequences. Some clones are absent from its copies; in checked studies, under half trace to an unresolved V gene, and the reason for the others is unknown. The V and J calls and the clone size are those of that table, but D and trimming were determined from the DNA. The sample's table covers 30,000 to 35,000 clones. The ten largest account for 4.2% of the sample.

Rearrangement joined TRBV7-8 to TRBJ1-4; TRBD1 matches 9 bases in the middle. The TCR comes from a woman between 18 and 70 years old with a cervical HPV16 infection that either progressed to CIN3+ or cleared (not recorded which). Sequencing was done on a sample of blood buffy coat. Here the CDR3 is given as CASSEQGAYSEKLFF. The covered CDR3 bases are TGTGCCAGCAGCGAACAGGGGGCGTATAGTGAAAAA. Beyond the CDR3, the reference TRBV7-8 and TRBJ1-4 genes provide the residues; the full variable domain reads: GAGVSQSPRYKVAKRGQDVALRCDPISGHVSLFWYQQALGQGPEFLTYFQNEAQLDKSGLPSDRFFAERPEGSVSTLKIQRTQQEDSAVYLCASSEQGAYSEKLFFGSGTQLSVL.